These 20 T cell receptor beta chains were sequenced from one sample in a study of shared clonotypes between healthy human individuals. Profiled with immunoSEQ multiplex PCR; TCRdb holds only in-frame clones, not every one. The repertoire holds about 1.5 million clones, with over 95% as singletons. Sequencing was performed on naive CD4+ T cells sorted from blood. Subset indicated: CD45RA+ positively selected. The receptors were sampled from a man under 40 in good health.

Comment on this clone: Other DNA variants within this sample encode the same CDR3. This chain uses TRBV4-3 with TRBJ1-5; D ambiguous. V was shortened by 2 bases and J by 0 bases, with 5 bases between the two germline ends. Looked up from germline, CDR1 is LGHNA and CDR2 is YSLEER. This CDR3 contains 14 residues. CDR3 coding DNA: TGCGCCAGCAGCCAATCGTATAGCAATCAGCCCCAGCATTTT. Translating it yields CASSQSYSNQPQHF.

V gene TRBV6-1 combines with J gene TRBJ2-1, with no clear D. Germline V gene sequence: CDR1 MNHNS, CDR2 SASEGT. V gave up 3 bases and J gave up 0 bases, with 9 bases separating them. The CDR3 totals 15 residues. The DNA of the CDR3 is TGTGCCAGCAGTGAGTCACAGTCCTCCTACAATGAGCAGTTCTTC. It codes for CASSESQSSYNEQFF.

The V gene is TRBV30, the J gene TRBJ1-5; D call uncertain. The germline gives CDR1 GTSNPN, CDR2 SVGIG (reference sequence). The CDR3 contains 16 residues. The germline V and J ends were trimmed by 0 bases and 0 bases, with 12 bases remaining between them. The CDR3 region has the DNA TGTGCCTGGAGTGTACGGGAGGGATATAGCAATCAGCCCCAGCATTTT. Its translation is CAWSVREGYSNQPQHF.

This clone has only one observation. The chain combines TRBV6-4 with TRBJ2-3; 13 nucleotides agree with TRBD2. CDR3 length equals 16 residues. The germline gives CDR1 MRHNA, CDR2 SNTAGT. The junction had 7 bases not matched to a gene; V was cut back by 5 bases and J by 5 bases. Written as DNA, the CDR3 is TGTGCCAGCAGTCCACTAGCGGGAGGGCCGGGAGATACGCAGTATTTT. Protein: CASSPLAGGPGDTQYF.

This chain joins TRBV7-8 and TRBJ2-6; 10 bases match TRBD1. Germline loops: CDR1 SGHVS, CDR2 FQNEAQ. This CDR3 region has 15 residues. J was trimmed by 8 bases and V by 1 base; bases with no gene match: 2. As DNA, the CDR3 is TGTGCCAGCAGCTTAGTGGACAGGGGGTCCAACGTCCTGACTTTC. This translates into CASSLVDRGSNVLTF.

For the CDR3, the DNA is TGTGCCAGCAGCTTATCGGGACTAGCGGGAGCCCACGTCTACGAGCAGTACTTC. This codes for CASSLSGLAGAHVYEQYF. V and J are TRBV11-2 and TRBJ2-7; 14 bases line up with TRBD2. Germline CDR1 SGHAT, CDR2 FQNNGV. J gave up 3 bases and V 2 bases, and 9 bases lay outside the gene matches. The length of the CDR3 is 18 residues.

The gene calls are TRBV7-6 and TRBJ2-3; 14 bases map to TRBD2. Germline-derived CDR1 and CDR2 are SGHVS and FNYEAQ. The length of the CDR3 is 17 residues. Germline trimming cut 5 bases from V and 4 bases from J; bases unmatched to any gene: 8. This chain's CDR3 is CASSPGLAGVSPDTQYF. The DNA of the CDR3 is TGTGCCAGCAGCCCGGGACTAGCGGGAGTAAGTCCAGATACGCAGTATTTT.

V usage is TRBV7-9 and J usage is TRBJ2-5; possibly TRBD2 for D (5 bases). The germline V gene encodes CDR1 SEHNR and CDR2 FQNEAQ (reference sequence). This CDR3 contains 15 residues. V lost 0 bases to trimming and J lost 4 bases, with 12 bases between them. The DNA of the CDR3 is TGTGCCAGCAGCTTAGCCCCACTCGGAGGAGAGACCCAGTACTTC. Translated: CASSLAPLGGETQYF.

The chain joins TRBV5-1 to TRBJ2-7; possibly TRBD2 for D (6 bases). The V end was cut by 4 bases, the J end by 6 bases, with 20 bases between. Germline CDR1 SGHRS, CDR2 YFSETQ. The CDR3 runs to 15 residues. CDR3 loop: CASSTGVSAGSEQYF. The CDR3 region has the DNA TGCGCCAGCAGCACGGGAGTCTCCGCGGGCTCCGAGCAGTACTTC.

The rearrangement uses TRBV18 and TRBJ2-7; 7 positions match TRBD2. In germline, CDR1 is KGHSH, CDR2 LQKENI. The junction had 9 bases not matched to a gene; V was cut back by 1 base and J by 6 bases. The CDR3 contains 15 residues. The CDR3 bases are TGTGCCAGCTCACCACTAAAAGCGGGGTCTGGCGAGCAGTACTTC. Its protein product is CASSPLKAGSGEQYF.

The CDR3 loop is CASSGGTNEQFF. The CDR3 DNA follows: TGCGCCAGCAGCGGGGGAACGAATGAGCAGTTCTTC. The genes are TRBV5-1 and TRBJ2-1; the D call may be TRBD1 or TRBD2 (5 bases each). This CDR3 comprises 12 residues. Germline loops: CDR1 SGHRS, CDR2 YFSETQ. V was shortened by 4 bases and J by 7 bases, with 9 bases between the two germline ends.

The CDR3 bases are TGTGCCTGGAGTGCCGGGTGGACAGGTGGGTACTACGAGCAGTACTTC. Its translation: CAWSAGWTGGYYEQYF. The V and J genes are TRBV30 and TRBJ2-7, with TRBD1 identical over 7 bases. The trim removed 1 base at V and 3 bases at J, leaving 12 bases unmatched. The CDR3 spans 16 residues. The V gene's germline CDR1 is GTSNPN and CDR2 SVGIG (reference sequence).

The CDR3 protein is CASSLTAYGYTF. CDR3 DNA sequence: TGCGCCAGCAGCTTGACCGCCTATGGCTACACCTTC. The chain is built from TRBV5-1 and TRBJ1-2; no definite D call. This CDR3 region has 12 residues. V was cut by 1 base and J by 4 bases, with 5 bases left in between. Germline V lookup: CDR1 SGHRS, CDR2 YFSETQ.

J is TRBJ1-1 and V is TRBV9, with 10 bases identical to TRBD1. Germline CDR1 is SGDLS and CDR2 is YYNGEE. J lost 2 bases, V lost 2 bases, and 3 bases had no gene match. The CDR3 runs 15 residues. CDR3 coding DNA: TGTGCCAGCAGCGTGACAGGGGGCGATAACACTGAAGCTTTCTTT. Translation: CASSVTGGDNTEAFF.

The V and J genes are TRBV7-6 and TRBJ2-7, with 9 bases matching TRBD1. The CDR3 consists of 16 residues. J was trimmed by 2 bases and V by 1 base; bases with no gene match: 6. Germline values: CDR1 SGHVS, CDR2 FNYEAQ. CDR3 in amino acids: CASSLGGGTGTYEQYF. In nucleotides, the CDR3 is TGTGCCAGCAGCTTAGGGGGGGGGACAGGGACCTACGAGCAGTACTTC. The complete variable domain, with remaining parts taken from reference TRBV7-6 and TRBJ2-7, reads GAGVSQSPRYKVTKRGQDVALRCDPISGHVSLYWYRQALGQGPEFLTYFNYEAQQDKSGLPNDRFSAERPEGSISTLTIQRTEQRDSAMYRCASSLGGGTGTYEQYFGPGTRLTVT.

V gene TRBV29-1 combines with J gene TRBJ1-2; D is possibly TRBD1 (5 bases). The CDR3 is 12 residues long. Germline-derived CDR1 and CDR2 are SQVTM and ANQGSEA. V was cut by 7 bases and J by 3 bases, with 12 bases left in between. The DNA for the CDR3 is TGCAGCGCTATAGGGGCGGACTATGGCTACACCTTC. Its protein product is CSAIGADYGYTF.

This chain connects TRBV25-1 to TRBJ2-5; TRBD1 or TRBD2 may be the D gene (6 bases each). Trimming removed 7 bases from V and 5 bases from J, with 14 bases in between. Germline CDR1 is MGHDK and CDR2 is SYGVNS. The CDR3 totals 13 residues. As DNA, the CDR3 is TGTGCCAGCAAAGGAGGGGGGCACGAGACCCAGTACTTC. Translated, it gives CASKGGGHETQYF.

This sequence joins TRBV5-4 and TRBJ2-7, with D possibly TRBD2 on 5 matching bases. This CDR3 contains 16 residues. Per germline, CDR1 SGHNT and CDR2 YYREEE (reference sequence). Between the trimmed V and J ends, which lost 0 bases and 4 bases, there was a span of 17 bases. CDR3 protein: CASSLAVGAKSYEQYF. CDR3 nucleotides: TGTGCCAGCAGCTTGGCCGTGGGAGCGAAATCGTACGAGCAGTACTTC.

This chain joins TRBV5-6 and TRBJ1-4; tentative D call: TRBD1 (6 bases). Germline assignment: CDR1 SGHDT and CDR2 YYEEEE. The CDR3 is made up of 13 amino acids. Trimming cost V 4 bases and J 7 bases, with 11 bases left between them. This CDR3 is CASSGGRVEKLFF. CDR3 DNA sequence: TGTGCCAGCAGCGGGGGGCGGGTTGAAAAACTGTTTTTT.

This clone has just one count. The chain employs TRBV7-3 and TRBJ2-1; 12 positions match TRBD1. CDR1 SGHTA and CDR2 FQGTGA come from the germline V gene. With 1 base clipped from V and 14 bases from J, the junction kept 12 bases outside the gene matches. The CDR3 spans 16 residues. The CDR3 DNA sequence: TGTGCCAGCAGCTTAAGTCGGGACAGGGGGCCTGGAATTGAGTTCTTC. Residues: CASSLSRDRGPGIEFF.